This T cell receptor beta chain emerged from a study of OX40 agonist ivuxolimab in advanced cancers. For the study at large: Across the patients, intravenous ivuxolimab was delivered every 2 weeks at 0.01 to 10 mg/kg.

Some clones are missing from TCRdb's copy, which holds only in-frame ones; the method was immunoSEQ multiplex PCR. The sample has about 64,000 clones; approximately 84% are singletons. Points on this clone: Its antigen is unidentified.

Overall study findings and caveats: Normalized expansion of T-cell clones was also low for some nonresponders. CD4+ and CD8+ blood T cells expanded clonally by week 6 at 0.1 to 3.0 mg/kg.

Germline CDR1 is MNHEY and CDR2 is SMNVEV (reference sequence). With 0 bases removed from V and 1 base from J, the gap between germline ends came to 7 bases. The CDR3 consists of 14 residues. The chain combines TRBV27 with TRBJ2-7; TRBD1 or TRBD2 may be the D gene (5 bases each). This clonotype was sampled from an adult with an advanced solid tumor such as melanoma, head and neck, liver or kidney cancer. Sequenced here: CD4+ or CD8+ T cells sorted from blood, sampled in a trial of the OX40 agonist ivuxolimab. The CDR3 loop reads CASSLSWGSYEQYF. CDR3 bases: TGTGCCAGCAGTTTATCATGGGGGTCCTACGAGCAGTACTTC.